One T cell receptor beta chain is described in this entry. TCRdb re-called the RT-PCR reads through MiXCR, storing one row per CDR3 protein. The data show about 200,000 distinct CDR3 sequences, over 30% seen once. In germline, CDR1 is MNHNY, CDR2 SVGAGI (reference sequence). This CDR3 region has 11 residues. V was clipped by 5 bases and J by 4 bases, with 6 bases between them. The data are from a study of patients and donors after allogeneic stem cell transplantation. The chain joins TRBV6-6 to TRBJ2-7; the D is unclear. The TCR originated in a human donor who was either an allogeneic HSCT recipient or a stem cell or donor lymphocyte infusion donor (not recorded which). It is not recorded whose cells these are; they may come from a transplant donor. Input material: blood, either unsorted or a sorted T cell fraction (not recorded which). The DNA for the CDR3 is TGTGCCAGCAGTCGAGAGTACGAGCAGTACTTC. Protein product: CASSREYEQYF.